The entry below describes one TCR beta chain. This entry comes from a study of blood T cell repertoires in COVID-19. Trimming removed 5 bases from V and 2 bases from J, with 16 bases in between. CDR1 is SGHTA, CDR2 FQGNSA, per germline. This CDR3 region has 17 residues. The method was immunoSEQ multiplex PCR; TCRdb's version includes in-frame clones alone and lacks a portion of them. The data hold 55,000 to 65,000 clones, with about 88% observed a single time. This chain joins TRBV7-2 and TRBJ1-6; D is unresolved. Source material: peripheral blood. This TCR came from a woman aged 60 to 75 with active COVID-19. CDR3 coding DNA: TGTGCCAGCAGCCCGAGGGCTCGGGAGGCCTATAATTCACCCCTCCACTTT. This gives the protein CASSPRAREAYNSPLHF.